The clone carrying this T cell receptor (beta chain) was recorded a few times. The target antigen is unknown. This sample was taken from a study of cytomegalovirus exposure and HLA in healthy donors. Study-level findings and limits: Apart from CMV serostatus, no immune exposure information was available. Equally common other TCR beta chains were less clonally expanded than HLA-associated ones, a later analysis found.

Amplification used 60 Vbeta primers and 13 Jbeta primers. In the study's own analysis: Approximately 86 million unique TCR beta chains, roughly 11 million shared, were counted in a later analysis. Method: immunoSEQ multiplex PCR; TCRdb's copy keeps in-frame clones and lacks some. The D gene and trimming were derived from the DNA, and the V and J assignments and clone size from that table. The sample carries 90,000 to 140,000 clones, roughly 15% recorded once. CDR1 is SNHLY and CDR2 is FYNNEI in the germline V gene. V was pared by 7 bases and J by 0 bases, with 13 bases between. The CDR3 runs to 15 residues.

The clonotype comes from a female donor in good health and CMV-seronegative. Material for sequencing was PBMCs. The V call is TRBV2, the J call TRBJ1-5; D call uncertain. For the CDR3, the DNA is TGTGCCAGCACGAGGGAGCCATATAGCAATCAGCCCCAGCATTTT. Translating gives CASTREPYSNQPQHF. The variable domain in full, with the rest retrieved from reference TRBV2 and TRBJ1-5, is EPEVTQTPSHQVTQMGQEVILRCVPISNHLYFYWYRQILGQKVEFLVSFYNNEISEKSEIFDDQFSVERPDGSNFTLKIRSTKLEDSAMYFCASTREPYSNQPQHFGDGTRLSIL.